This TCR beta chain was sequenced in a study of blood T cell repertoires in COVID-19. For the study at large: Acute and convalescent COVID-19 samples came from the United States, Italy and Spain. The analysed material was cDNA or gDNA that came from T cells, B-cell-depleted T cells, or PBMCs.

Using immunoSEQ multiplex PCR, the repertoire was profiled, and TCRdb retains in-frame clones only, with some absent. This table holds about 270,000 clones, approximately 90% found once. CDR3 length: 15 amino acids. CDR1 is MGHRA, CDR2 YSYEKL, per germline. Trimming at V came to 5 bases and at J to 5 bases, leaving 8 bases not matched to a gene. The chain employs TRBV4-1 and TRBJ2-1; 8 bases agree with TRBD2. The sequencing sample was made of PBMCs or T cells enriched from blood (not recorded which). The clonotype comes from a man in his forties or fifties who had been exposed to COVID-19. The CDR3 loop is CASSTREGANNEQFF. CDR3 sequence (DNA): TGCGCCAGCAGCACCCGGGAGGGAGCAAACAATGAGCAGTTCTTC.